This T cell receptor (beta chain) was captured in a study of response to subunit inactivated influenza vaccine. Study-level points and caveats: Few additional T cells are recruited per seasonal influenza vaccination, authors suggested.

Points on this clonotype: Its antigen is unknown.

The CDR3 has 12 amino acids. The germline V gene has CDR1 DFQATT and CDR2 SNEGSKA (reference sequence). Between the trimmed V and J ends, which lost 3 bases and 0 bases, there was a span of 5 bases. MiXCR was run by TCRdb on the RT-PCR reads, yielding one entry per CDR3 protein. The sample lists fewer than 550,000 distinct CDR3 sequences, roughly 25% occurring once. The genes are TRBV20-1 and TRBJ2-5, with D hard to call. The clonotype was recovered from a man aged 45-60 years who received an inactivated influenza vaccine. Specimen: CD4+ T cells sorted from PBMCs, collected 4 to 6 days after vaccination. The CDR3 DNA follows: TGCAGTGCTAGGTGGTACCAAGAGACCCAGTACTTC. This translates into CSARWYQETQYF.